A selection of T cell receptor beta chains follows, all from one sample in a study of shared clonotypes between healthy human individuals. This table comes from immunoSEQ multiplex PCR, and its TCRdb copy is limited to in-frame clones, with some not included. The sample includes about 2,100,000 clones, about 92% of them seen just once. The material sequenced was naive CD8+ T cells from PBMCs. The receptor source for this set is a man aged 18 to 35 in good health. Some clones in this sample may be carry-over from other donors' samples. CDR3s include the opening cysteine and the closing phenylalanine or tryptophan. A D gene is named only where the DNA matches it firmly. Some rows have no size entry. The others give once, few or many, or a class for an expanded clone.

CDR3 length: 11
clone size: .
V gene: TRBV6-6
J gene: TRBJ1-3
D gene: .
CDR3 DNA: TGTGCCACCGGCACTAGAAACACCATATATTTT
CDR3 protein: CATGTRNTIYF

CDR3 length: 14
clone size: .
V gene: TRBV28
J gene: TRBJ2-7
D gene: .
CDR3 DNA: TGTGCCAGCCGGGTCGTCGCAGGGAACTACGAGCAGTACTTC
CDR3 protein: CASRVVAGNYEQYF

CDR3 length: 14
clone size: .
V gene: TRBV6-1
J gene: TRBJ1-4
D gene: .
CDR3 DNA: TGTGCCAGCAGTGTATGGCAGGGGTATGAAAAACTGTTTTTT
CDR3 protein: CASSVWQGYEKLFF

CDR3 length: 14
clone size: few
V gene: TRBV5-1
J gene: TRBJ1-1
D gene: .
CDR3 DNA: TGCGCCAGCTCCGGAGGCGGGGAGAACACTGAAGCTTTCTTT
CDR3 protein: CASSGGGENTEAFF

CDR3 length: 17
clone size: .
V gene: TRBV27
J gene: TRBJ2-5
D gene: TRBD1
CDR3 DNA: TGTGCCAGCAGTCCGGGGACAGGTTGGCGGCAGCAAGAGACCCAGTACTTC
CDR3 protein: CASSPGTGWRQQETQYF

CDR3 length: 11
clone size: .
V gene: TRBV7-9
J gene: TRBJ1-3
D gene: .
CDR3 DNA: TGTGCCAGCAGCCCCGGAAACACCATATATTTT
CDR3 protein: CASSPGNTIYF

CDR3 length: 14
clone size: .
V gene: TRBV9
J gene: TRBJ2-5
D gene: TRBD1
CDR3 DNA: TGTGCCAGCAGCGTAGGAGGGGGCCGTGAGACCCAGTACTTC
CDR3 protein: CASSVGGGRETQYF

CDR3 length: 15
clone size: few
V gene: TRBV7-9
J gene: TRBJ1-3
D gene: .
CDR3 DNA: TGTGCCAGCAGGGCGGCAGGGTGGTCTGGAAACACCATATATTTT
CDR3 protein: CASRAAGWSGNTIYF

CDR3 length: 14
clone size: .
V gene: TRBV6-5
J gene: TRBJ1-2
D gene: .
CDR3 DNA: TGTGCCAGTACCCCAGGCTTCTATAACTATGGCTACACCTTC
CDR3 protein: CASTPGFYNYGYTF

CDR3 length: 15
clone size: .
V gene: TRBV4-1
J gene: TRBJ1-2
D gene: TRBD1
CDR3 DNA: TGCGCCAGCAGCCAAGATGGCGAGACAGGGTATGGCTACACCTTC
CDR3 protein: CASSQDGETGYGYTF

CDR3 length: 10
clone size: .
V gene: TRBV28
J gene: TRBJ1-3
D gene: .
CDR3 DNA: TGTGCCAGCAGTTTTATCAGGGTTGATTTT
CDR3 protein: CASSFIRVDF

CDR3 length: 15
clone size: .
V gene: TRBV7-6
J gene: TRBJ2-1
D gene: TRBD2
CDR3 DNA: TGTGCCAGCAGCCCAGGACTAGCGGACTACAATGAGCAGTTCTTC
CDR3 protein: CASSPGLADYNEQFF

CDR3 length: 13
clone size: .
V gene: TRBV5-6
J gene: TRBJ2-1
D gene: .
CDR3 DNA: TGTGCCAGCAAGACGGGAGATTACAATGAGCAGTTCTTC
CDR3 protein: CASKTGDYNEQFF

CDR3 length: 10
clone size: once
V gene: TRBV18
J gene: TRBJ2-7
D gene: .
CDR3 DNA: TGTGCCAGCTCCCCGGGGGTGGCGTACTTC
CDR3 protein: CASSPGVAYF

CDR3 length: 14
clone size: .
V gene: TRBV6-5
J gene: TRBJ2-7
D gene: .
CDR3 DNA: TGTGCCAGCAGCACCAGGGTTCCTCGCGACGAGCAGTACTTC
CDR3 protein: CASSTRVPRDEQYF

CDR3 length: 19
clone size: .
V gene: TRBV11-2
J gene: TRBJ2-3
D gene: .
CDR3 DNA: TGTGCCAGCAGCTTAGAGGCCAGCGGAGCCCTTGGGTCCACAGATACGCAGTATTTT
CDR3 protein: CASSLEASGALGSTDTQYF

CDR3 length: 15
clone size: .
V gene: TRBV28
J gene: TRBJ1-1
D gene: .
CDR3 DNA: TGTGCCAGCAGTTTACCCCCGGGGGGGTTCATGTCGGCTTTCTTT
CDR3 protein: CASSLPPGGFMSAFF

CDR3 length: 15
clone size: .
V gene: TRBV5-8
J gene: TRBJ2-7
D gene: TRBD1
CDR3 DNA: TGTGCCAGCGGAGAACACGGGACAGGGCTTCCAGGGCAGTACTTC
CDR3 protein: CASGEHGTGLPGQYF

CDR3 length: 16
clone size: once
V gene: TRBV4-1
J gene: TRBJ2-7
D gene: TRBD2
CDR3 DNA: TGCGCCAGCAGCCAAGAGTTTGGACTAGTTAACGGGGAGCAGTACTTC
CDR3 protein: CASSQEFGLVNGEQYF

CDR3 length: 15
clone size: .
V gene: TRBV19
J gene: TRBJ2-7
D gene: TRBD2
CDR3 DNA: TGTGCCAGTAGTATAGTTCTAGCGGGAGGTGGCGAGCAGTACTTC
CDR3 protein: CASSIVLAGGGEQYF

CDR3 length: 16
clone size: .
V gene: TRBV9
J gene: TRBJ2-7
D gene: TRBD1
CDR3 DNA: TGTGCCAGCAGCGCCCGTGTGGGACAGGGCTCCTACGAGCAGTACTTC
CDR3 protein: CASSARVGQGSYEQYF

CDR3 length: 12
clone size: .
V gene: TRBV9
J gene: TRBJ2-5
D gene: .
CDR3 DNA: TGTGCCAGCAGCGCAAATCAAGAGACCCAGTACTTC
CDR3 protein: CASSANQETQYF

CDR3 length: 14
clone size: .
V gene: TRBV9
J gene: TRBJ2-7
D gene: TRBD1
CDR3 DNA: TGTGCCAGCAGCCCAGGGGACAGTCTTCGCGAGCAGTACTTC
CDR3 protein: CASSPGDSLREQYF

CDR3 length: 14
clone size: .
V gene: TRBV29-1
J gene: TRBJ2-2
D gene: TRBD1
CDR3 DNA: TGCAGCGTTGGGGGACAGGCGAACACCGGGGAGCTGTTTTTT
CDR3 protein: CSVGGQANTGELFF

CDR3 length: 13
clone size: .
V gene: TRBV7-9
J gene: TRBJ2-1
D gene: .
CDR3 DNA: TGTGCCAGCAGCTTAGCCTTTTGGGATGAGCAGTTCTTC
CDR3 protein: CASSLAFWDEQFF

CDR3 length: 16
clone size: .
V gene: TRBV6-6
J gene: TRBJ1-2
D gene: .
CDR3 DNA: TGTGCCAGCAGTTACCTCCTAGACGGAGGTAACTATGGCTACACCTTC
CDR3 protein: CASSYLLDGGNYGYTF

CDR3 length: 14
clone size: .
V gene: TRBV6-6
J gene: TRBJ2-7
D gene: .
CDR3 DNA: TGTGCCAGCAGTAACCGGGACCGAACCTACGAGCAGTACTTC
CDR3 protein: CASSNRDRTYEQYF

CDR3 length: 13
clone size: few
V gene: TRBV27
J gene: TRBJ1-1
D gene: .
CDR3 DNA: TGTGCCAGCAGTCCCGGTCTGAGCACTGAAGCTTTCTTT
CDR3 protein: CASSPGLSTEAFF

CDR3 length: 16
clone size: once
V gene: TRBV6-5
J gene: TRBJ2-1
D gene: .
CDR3 DNA: TGTGCCAGCAGTTACACGGACTTCAGCTCCTACAATGAGCAGTTCTTC
CDR3 protein: CASSYTDFSSYNEQFF

CDR3 length: 16
clone size: .
V gene: TRBV15
J gene: TRBJ1-4
D gene: .
CDR3 DNA: TGTGCCACCAGCAGAGATGGAGCTCCACCTAATGAAAAACTGTTTTTT
CDR3 protein: CATSRDGAPPNEKLFF

CDR3 length: 17
clone size: .
V gene: TRBV9
J gene: TRBJ2-7
D gene: TRBD2
CDR3 DNA: TGTGCCAGCAGCGTAGAAGGGACTAGCGGGTTCCCCTACGAGCAGTACTTC
CDR3 protein: CASSVEGTSGFPYEQYF

CDR3 length: 14
clone size: .
V gene: TRBV7-8
J gene: TRBJ1-2
D gene: TRBD1
CDR3 DNA: TGTGCCAGCAGCTTAGACAGGGGTAACTATGGCTACACCTTC
CDR3 protein: CASSLDRGNYGYTF

CDR3 length: 17
clone size: .
V gene: TRBV9
J gene: TRBJ2-1
D gene: TRBD2
CDR3 DNA: TGTGCCAGCAGCGTAACTAGCGGGAAGAGCTCCTACAATGAGCAGTTCTTC
CDR3 protein: CASSVTSGKSSYNEQFF

CDR3 length: 17
clone size: .
V gene: TRBV5-4
J gene: TRBJ2-6
D gene: TRBD1
CDR3 DNA: TGTGCCAGCAGCTTTGGGACAGGGGGCTCTGGGGCCAACGTCCTGACTTTC
CDR3 protein: CASSFGTGGSGANVLTF

CDR3 length: 14
clone size: .
V gene: TRBV27
J gene: TRBJ2-1
D gene: .
CDR3 DNA: TGTGCCAGCAGTCTCAGGAGCTCCTACAATGAGCAGTTCTTC
CDR3 protein: CASSLRSSYNEQFF

CDR3 length: 14
clone size: once
V gene: TRBV9
J gene: TRBJ2-1
D gene: .
CDR3 DNA: TGTGCCAGCAGCGTAGTTCGGGACGAGAATGAGCAGTTCTTC
CDR3 protein: CASSVVRDENEQFF

CDR3 length: 13
clone size: .
V gene: TRBV14
J gene: TRBJ1-1
D gene: .
CDR3 DNA: TGTGCCAGCAGCCAGGGAACGCGCACTGAAGCTTTCTTT
CDR3 protein: CASSQGTRTEAFF

CDR3 length: 16
clone size: .
V gene: TRBV25-1
J gene: TRBJ1-2
D gene: .
CDR3 DNA: TGTGCCAGCAGTGCTTCGAAGGGGGGACCCAACTATGGCTACACCTTC
CDR3 protein: CASSASKGGPNYGYTF

CDR3 length: 14
clone size: .
V gene: TRBV9
J gene: TRBJ2-3
D gene: .
CDR3 DNA: TGTGCCAGCAGCCTACTAGGTGGTACAGATACGCAGTATTTT
CDR3 protein: CASSLLGGTDTQYF

CDR3 length: 16
clone size: .
V gene: TRBV19
J gene: TRBJ2-2
D gene: TRBD1
CDR3 DNA: TGTGCCAGTAGTGTTGGGACAGCAAGGCGGACCGGGGAGCTGTTTTTT
CDR3 protein: CASSVGTARRTGELFF

CDR3 length: 14
clone size: .
V gene: TRBV5-5
J gene: TRBJ1-2
D gene: TRBD1
CDR3 DNA: TGTGCCAGCAGCTTAGGACAGGGGGCTAATGGCTACACCTTC
CDR3 protein: CASSLGQGANGYTF

CDR3 length: 18
clone size: once
V gene: TRBV25-1
J gene: TRBJ2-1
D gene: TRBD2
CDR3 DNA: TGTGCCAGCAGCGGCTCTAGCGGGAGGGCCAGCTCCTACAATGAGCAGTTCTTC
CDR3 protein: CASSGSSGRASSYNEQFF

CDR3 length: 14
clone size: .
V gene: TRBV28
J gene: TRBJ2-7
D gene: TRBD1
CDR3 DNA: TGTGCCAGCAGTTTCGGGACAGGGTTCTACGAGCAGTACTTC
CDR3 protein: CASSFGTGFYEQYF

CDR3 length: 15
clone size: .
V gene: TRBV7-9
J gene: TRBJ2-1
D gene: .
CDR3 DNA: TGTGCCAGCAGCCCCCAGGCCCTAAGGGAGAATGAGCAGTTCTTC
CDR3 protein: CASSPQALRENEQFF

CDR3 length: 16
clone size: .
V gene: TRBV9
J gene: TRBJ1-1
D gene: TRBD1
CDR3 DNA: TGTGCCAGCAGCCCCATGGGACAGACTCTTGGAGCTGAAGCTTTCTTT
CDR3 protein: CASSPMGQTLGAEAFF